This TCR beta chain came from a study of tumor-infiltrating lymphocytes in primary liver carcinoma. Whole-study context: All patients, whether men or women, fell within 30 to 69 years of age. In every tissue type, samples returned a similar yield of roughly 3.65 to 8 million productive TCRbeta reads.

Unsorted whole blood served as the source of blood RNA, and germline DNA was extracted as well. Germline CDR1 reads SGHAT; CDR2 reads FQDESV (reference sequence). The CDR3 has 13 residues. Study observations and caveats: Significantly greater top-250-clone fractions characterized tumors relative to blood (p = 0.039).

Note on this clonotype: What it binds is not known. A read error may account for a junction end that differs from germline.

Reverse transcription of around 500 ng total RNA with a constant-region primer produced TCR beta cDNA. Three nested multiplex PCR rounds of slightly modified ARM-PCR generated TCR beta libraries. Rounds one and two of PCR, each of 10 cycles, were primed with TRBV1-TRBV30 forward primers and a C-beta reverse primer. Via MiXCR, TCRdb re-called the multiplex PCR reads, giving one row per CDR3 protein. The sample shows about 300,000 distinct CDR3 sequences, 65% of them seen only once. The chain has TRBV11-1 and TRBJ1-2, with D possibly being TRBD1 (6 bases). The clonotype originates from a man aged 35-49 years with primary liver carcinoma and hepatitis B virus infection. Sequencing was performed on peripheral blood. The CDR3 nucleotides are TGTGCCAGCAGCCCACAGGGTAAATATGGTTACACCTTC. Translation: CASSPQGKYGYTF.